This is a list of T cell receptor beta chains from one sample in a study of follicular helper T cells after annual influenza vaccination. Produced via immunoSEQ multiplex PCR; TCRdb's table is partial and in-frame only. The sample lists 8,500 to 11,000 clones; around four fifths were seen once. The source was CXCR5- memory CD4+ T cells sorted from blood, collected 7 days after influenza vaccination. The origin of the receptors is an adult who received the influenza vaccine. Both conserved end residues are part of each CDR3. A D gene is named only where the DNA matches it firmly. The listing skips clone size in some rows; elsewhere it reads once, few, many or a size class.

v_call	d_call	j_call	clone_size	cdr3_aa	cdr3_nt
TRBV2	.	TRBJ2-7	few	CASSAQSYEQYF	TGTGCCAGCAGTGCGCAGTCCTACGAGCAGTACTTC
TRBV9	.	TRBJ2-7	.	CASSVDSGKAYEQYF	TGTGCCAGCAGCGTAGATTCAGGGAAAGCCTACGAGCAGTACTTC
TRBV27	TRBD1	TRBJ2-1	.	CASKDDRGPYNEQFF	TGTGCCAGCAAAGACGACAGGGGGCCCTACAATGAGCAGTTCTTC
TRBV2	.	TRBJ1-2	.	CASSGSGFGYTF	TGTGCCAGCAGTGGCTCAGGGTTTGGCTACACCTTC
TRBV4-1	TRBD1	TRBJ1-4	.	CASSHGQARFLTNEKLFF	TGCGCCAGCAGCCACGGACAGGCGCGATTCTTGACTAATGAAAAACTGTTTTTT
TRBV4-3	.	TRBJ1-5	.	CASSQDTTGYQPQHF	TGCGCCAGCAGCCAAGATACGACAGGATATCAGCCCCAGCATTTT
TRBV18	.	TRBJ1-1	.	CASSPISGVGTEAFF	TGTGCCAGCTCACCAATCTCCGGGGTAGGCACTGAAGCTTTCTTT
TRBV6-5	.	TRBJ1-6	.	CASTRGHNSPLHF	TGTGCCAGCACCCGTGGACATAATTCACCCCTCCACTTT
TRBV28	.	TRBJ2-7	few	CAGGPRGQYF	TGTGCGGGAGGTCCCCGTGGGCAGTACTTC
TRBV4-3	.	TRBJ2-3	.	CASSQDPASTDTQYF	TGCGCCAGCAGCCAAGATCCCGCAAGCACAGATACGCAGTATTTT
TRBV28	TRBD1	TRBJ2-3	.	CASIGQGSTDTQYF	TGTGCCAGTATCGGACAGGGGTCCACAGATACGCAGTATTTT
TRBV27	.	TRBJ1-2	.	CASSSRTDFNYGYTF	TGTGCCAGCAGTTCGAGGACAGATTTTAACTATGGCTACACCTTC
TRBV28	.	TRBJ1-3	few	CASSLYVGNTIYF	TGTGCCAGCAGTTTATATGTGGGAAACACCATATATTTT
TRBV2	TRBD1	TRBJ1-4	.	CASKGGRGNEKLFF	TGTGCCAGCAAAGGGGGCCGGGGTAATGAAAAACTGTTTTTT
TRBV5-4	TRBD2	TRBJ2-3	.	CASSPRTSGGTDTQYF	TGTGCCAGCAGCCCCCGGACTAGCGGGGGCACAGATACGCAGTATTTT
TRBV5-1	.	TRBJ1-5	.	CASSLGDLPGQPQHF	TGCGCCAGCAGCTTGGGGGATCTCCCTGGCCAGCCCCAGCATTTT
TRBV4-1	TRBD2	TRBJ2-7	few	CASSGLGSGGEQYF	TGCGCCAGCAGCGGATTAGGGTCGGGGGGCGAGCAGTACTTC
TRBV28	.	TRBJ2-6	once	CASSHPSGARGANVLTF	TGTGCCAGCAGTCATCCCTCGGGGGCGCGAGGGGCCAACGTCCTGACTTTC
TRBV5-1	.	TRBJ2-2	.	CASSLDLIPRELFF	TGCGCCAGCAGCTTGGACCTGATTCCCCGGGAGCTGTTTTTT
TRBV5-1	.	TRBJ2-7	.	CASSLIRDQYEQYF	TGCGCCAGCAGCTTGATCAGGGATCAGTACGAGCAGTACTTC
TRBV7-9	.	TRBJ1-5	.	CASSLGGGGQPQHF	TGTGCCAGCAGCTTAGGTGGGGGGGGCCAGCCCCAGCATTTT
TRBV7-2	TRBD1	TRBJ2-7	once	CASSPGQGPYEQYF	TGTGCCAGCAGCCCGGGACAGGGGCCCTACGAGCAGTACTTC
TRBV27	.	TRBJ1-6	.	CASSPRASSYNSPLHF	TGTGCCAGCAGTCCTCGGGCCAGCTCCTATAATTCACCCCTCCACTTT
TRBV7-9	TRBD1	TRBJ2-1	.	CASSLILIQGATDNEQFF	TGTGCCAGCAGCTTAATTCTAATACAGGGGGCGACTGACAATGAGCAGTTCTTC
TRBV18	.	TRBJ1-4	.	CASSQTGDNEKLFF	TGTGCCAGCTCTCAGACAGGAGATAATGAAAAACTGTTTTTT
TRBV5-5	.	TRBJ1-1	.	CASRRTGDNTEAFF	TGTGCCAGCAGGCGCACCGGAGATAACACTGAAGCTTTCTTT
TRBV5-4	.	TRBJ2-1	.	CASSSRGRGAISYNEQFF	TGTGCCAGCAGTTCCCGGGGACGGGGGGCGATCTCCTACAATGAGCAGTTCTTC
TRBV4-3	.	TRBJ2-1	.	CASSQEGRKITNEQFF	TGCGCCAGCAGCCAAGAAGGCAGGAAGATTACCAATGAGCAGTTCTTC
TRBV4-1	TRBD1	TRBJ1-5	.	CASSQAPPGTAYQPQHF	TGCGCCAGCAGCCAAGCTCCCCCCGGGACAGCTTATCAGCCCCAGCATTTT
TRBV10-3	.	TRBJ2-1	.	CAVGNEQFF	TGTGCCGTCGGCAATGAGCAGTTCTTC
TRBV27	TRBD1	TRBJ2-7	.	CASNPRGGPSYEQYF	TGTGCCAGCAACCCCCGAGGGGGCCCCTCCTACGAGCAGTACTTC
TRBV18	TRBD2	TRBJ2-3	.	CASSPRNSGEDTQYF	TGTGCCAGCTCACCACGCAACAGCGGGGAGGATACGCAGTATTTT
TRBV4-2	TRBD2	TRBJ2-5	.	CASSQGTRVQETQYF	TGTGCCAGCAGCCAAGGGACTAGGGTGCAAGAGACCCAGTACTTC
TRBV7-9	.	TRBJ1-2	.	CASGAARGGGYTF	TGTGCCAGCGGGGCGGCAAGGGGAGGAGGCTACACCTTC
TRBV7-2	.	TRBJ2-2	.	CASSLVFSDTGELFF	TGTGCCAGCAGCTTAGTTTTTAGCGACACCGGGGAGCTGTTTTTT
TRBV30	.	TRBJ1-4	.	CAWSVYRDAYEKLFF	TGTGCCTGGAGTGTATATCGCGATGCCTATGAAAAACTGTTTTTT
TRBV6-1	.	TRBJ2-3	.	CASSPLTPGDTQYF	TGTGCCAGCAGTCCCCTAACGCCTGGGGATACGCAGTATTTT
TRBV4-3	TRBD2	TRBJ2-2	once	CASSHRLAGATQGNTGELFF	TGCGCCAGCAGCCATAGACTAGCGGGGGCCACGCAGGGAAACACCGGGGAGCTGTTTTTT
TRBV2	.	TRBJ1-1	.	CASKRGQNTEAFF	TGTGCCAGCAAAAGAGGTCAGAACACTGAAGCTTTCTTT
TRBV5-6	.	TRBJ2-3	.	CASSSRGWTDTQYF	TGTGCCAGCAGCTCGCGGGGTTGGACAGATACGCAGTATTTT
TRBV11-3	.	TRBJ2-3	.	CASSSPGSDTQYF	TGTGCCAGCAGCTCGCCGGGATCAGATACGCAGTATTTT
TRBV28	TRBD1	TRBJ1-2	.	CASSLRGTGWKTGGYTF	TGTGCCAGCAGTTTACGCGGGACAGGATGGAAGACGGGTGGCTACACCTTC
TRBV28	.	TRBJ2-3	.	CASSGEGGTQYF	TGTGCCAGCAGTGGGGAGGGGGGTACGCAGTATTTT
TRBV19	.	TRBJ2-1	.	CATSDRGAFNEQFF	TGTGCCACCTCAGACCGGGGGGCGTTTAATGAGCAGTTCTTC
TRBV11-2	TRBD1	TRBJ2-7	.	CASSFGTGYEQYF	TGTGCCAGCAGCTTCGGGACAGGCTACGAGCAGTACTTC
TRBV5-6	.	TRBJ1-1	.	CASSMGRFTEAFF	TGTGCCAGCAGCATGGGACGATTCACTGAAGCTTTCTTT
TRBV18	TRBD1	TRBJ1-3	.	CASSMQGAGNTIYF	TGTGCCAGCTCAATGCAGGGGGCTGGAAACACCATATATTTT
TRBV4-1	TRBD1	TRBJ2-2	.	CASSPPWTGAAGELFF	TGCGCCAGCAGCCCACCCTGGACAGGGGCGGCCGGGGAGCTGTTTTTT
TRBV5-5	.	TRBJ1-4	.	CASSLVAGRGDEKLFF	TGTGCCAGCAGCTTGGTTGCTGGCAGGGGTGATGAAAAACTGTTTTTT
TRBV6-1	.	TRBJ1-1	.	CASRDYRNTEAFF	TGTGCCAGCAGGGACTACAGGAACACTGAAGCTTTCTTT
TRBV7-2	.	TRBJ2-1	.	CASSLFWRDPNEQFF	TGTGCCAGCAGCTTATTTTGGCGGGATCCCAATGAGCAGTTCTTC
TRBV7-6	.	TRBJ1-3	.	CASSSETVRGRRNTIYF	TGTGCCAGCAGCTCCGAGACGGTCCGGGGAAGGAGAAACACCATATATTTT
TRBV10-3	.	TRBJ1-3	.	CAIKGELSGNTIYF	TGTGCCATCAAAGGAGAACTCTCTGGAAACACCATATATTTT
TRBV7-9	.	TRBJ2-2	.	CASSLRPLGSTGELFF	TGTGCCAGCAGCCTGAGACCACTAGGCTCCACCGGGGAGCTGTTTTTT